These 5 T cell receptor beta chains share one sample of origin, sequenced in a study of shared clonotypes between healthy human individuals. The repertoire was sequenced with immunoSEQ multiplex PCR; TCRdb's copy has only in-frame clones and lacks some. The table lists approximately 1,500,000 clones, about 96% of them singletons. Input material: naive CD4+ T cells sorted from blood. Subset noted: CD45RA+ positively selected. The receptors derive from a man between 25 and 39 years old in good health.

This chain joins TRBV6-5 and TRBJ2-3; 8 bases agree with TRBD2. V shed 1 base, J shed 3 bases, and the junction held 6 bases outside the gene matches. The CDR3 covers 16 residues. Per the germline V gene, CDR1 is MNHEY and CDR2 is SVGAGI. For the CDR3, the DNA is TGTGCCAGCAGTTACTTACCGGGACTAGAAACAGATACGCAGTATTTT. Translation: CASSYLPGLETDTQYF.

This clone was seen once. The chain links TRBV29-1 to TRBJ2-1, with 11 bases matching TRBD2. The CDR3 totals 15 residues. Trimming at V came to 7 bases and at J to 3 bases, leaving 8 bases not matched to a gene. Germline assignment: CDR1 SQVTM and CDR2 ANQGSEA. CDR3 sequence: CSAATSGNSYNEQFF. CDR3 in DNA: TGCAGCGCCGCGACTAGCGGGAACAGCTACAATGAGCAGTTCTTC.

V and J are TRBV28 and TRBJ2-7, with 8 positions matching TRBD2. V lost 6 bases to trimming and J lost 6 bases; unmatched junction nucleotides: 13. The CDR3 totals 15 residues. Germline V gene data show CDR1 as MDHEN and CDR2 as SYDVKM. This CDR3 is CASSRGLVDPAEQYF. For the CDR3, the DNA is TGTGCCAGCAGCCGGGGACTAGTGGACCCGGCCGAGCAGTACTTC.

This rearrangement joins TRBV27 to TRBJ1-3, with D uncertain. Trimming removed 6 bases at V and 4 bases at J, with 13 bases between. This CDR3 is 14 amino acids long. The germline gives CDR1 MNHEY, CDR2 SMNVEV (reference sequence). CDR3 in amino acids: CASSPLEYGNTIYF. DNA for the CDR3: TGTGCCAGCAGCCCTCTGGAGTACGGAAACACCATATATTTT.

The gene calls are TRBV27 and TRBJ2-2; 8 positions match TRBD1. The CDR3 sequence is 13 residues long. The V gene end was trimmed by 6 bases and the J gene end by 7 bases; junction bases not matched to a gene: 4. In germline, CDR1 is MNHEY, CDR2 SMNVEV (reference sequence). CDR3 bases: TGTGCCAGCAGGCAGGGGGCTGGCGGGGAGCTGTTTTTT. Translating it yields CASRQGAGGELFF.